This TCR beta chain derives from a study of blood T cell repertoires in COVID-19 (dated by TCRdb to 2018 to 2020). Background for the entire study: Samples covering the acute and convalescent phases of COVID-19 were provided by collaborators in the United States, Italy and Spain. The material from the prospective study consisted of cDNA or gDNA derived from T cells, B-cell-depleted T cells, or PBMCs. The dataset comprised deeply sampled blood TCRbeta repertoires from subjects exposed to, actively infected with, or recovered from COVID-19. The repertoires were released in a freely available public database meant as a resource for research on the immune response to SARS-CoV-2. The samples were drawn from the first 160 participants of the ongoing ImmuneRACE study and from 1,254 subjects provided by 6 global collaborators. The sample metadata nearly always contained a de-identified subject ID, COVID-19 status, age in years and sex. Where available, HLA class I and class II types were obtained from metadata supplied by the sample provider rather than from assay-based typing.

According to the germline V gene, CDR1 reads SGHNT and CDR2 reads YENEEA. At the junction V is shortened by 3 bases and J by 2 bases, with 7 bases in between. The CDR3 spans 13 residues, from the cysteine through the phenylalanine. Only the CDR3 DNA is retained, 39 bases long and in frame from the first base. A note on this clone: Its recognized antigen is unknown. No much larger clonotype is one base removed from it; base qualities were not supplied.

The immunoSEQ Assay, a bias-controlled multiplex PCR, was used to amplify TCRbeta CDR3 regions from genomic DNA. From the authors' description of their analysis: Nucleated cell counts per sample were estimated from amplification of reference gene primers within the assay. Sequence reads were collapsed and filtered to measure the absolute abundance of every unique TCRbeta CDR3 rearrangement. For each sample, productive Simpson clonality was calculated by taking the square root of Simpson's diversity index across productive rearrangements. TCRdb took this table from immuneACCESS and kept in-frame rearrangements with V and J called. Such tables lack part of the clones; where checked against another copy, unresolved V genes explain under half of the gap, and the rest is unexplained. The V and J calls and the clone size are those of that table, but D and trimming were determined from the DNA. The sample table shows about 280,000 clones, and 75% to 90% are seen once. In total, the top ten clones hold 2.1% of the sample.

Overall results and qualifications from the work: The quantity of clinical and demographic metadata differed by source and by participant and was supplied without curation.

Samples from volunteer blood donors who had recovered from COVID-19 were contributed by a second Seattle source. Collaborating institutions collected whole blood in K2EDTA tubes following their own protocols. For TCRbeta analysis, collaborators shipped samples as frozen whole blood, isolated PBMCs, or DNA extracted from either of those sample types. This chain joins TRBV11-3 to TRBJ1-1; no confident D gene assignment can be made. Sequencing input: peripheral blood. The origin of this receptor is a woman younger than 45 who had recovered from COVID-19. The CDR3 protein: CASSFERNTEAFF. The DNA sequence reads TGTGCCAGCAGCTTCGAGCGAAACACTGAAGCTTTCTTT.